This entry lists 9 T cell receptor beta chains sequenced from one sample in a study of shared clonotypes between healthy human individuals. Repertoires were generated with immunoSEQ multiplex PCR, while TCRdb's copy carries only in-frame clones and drops some. Here the sample spans more than 600,000 clones, about 90% being singletons. The naive CD8 fraction comprised CD45RO-negative cells positively selected for CCR7 and excluded terminally differentiated effector memory CD45RA+ cells. What was sequenced was naive CD8+ T cells sorted from blood. These receptors were obtained from a young man in good health.

The chain joins TRBV28 to TRBJ2-7; D is uncertain. Deletions cut 0 bases from V and 3 bases from J, with 18 bases between. Germline lookup yields CDR1 MDHEN and CDR2 SYDVKM. This CDR3 comprises 17 residues. CDR3 bases: TGTGCCAGCAGTTTATGGACGAAACATAGCTCGGTCTACGAGCAGTACTTC. As protein: CASSLWTKHSSVYEQYF.

The chain combines TRBV27 with TRBJ2-7; 9 bases are shared with TRBD1. The ends lost 5 bases at V and 0 bases at J; junction bases unmatched: 8. Germline CDR1 MNHEY, CDR2 SMNVEV (reference sequence). The CDR3 length is 16 residues. CDR3 amino acids: CASSPDGQGSSYEQYF. Written as DNA, the CDR3 is TGTGCCAGCAGTCCCGACGGACAGGGGAGCTCCTACGAGCAGTACTTC.

The rearrangement joins TRBV6-1 to TRBJ2-7, with 7 nucleotides matching TRBD2. V shed 3 bases, J shed 1 base, and the junction held 6 bases outside the gene matches. Germline V gives CDR1 MNHNS, CDR2 SASEGT. The CDR3 loop spans 15 amino acids. The CDR3 nucleotides read TGTGCCAGCAGTGATCGGGCTAGCGGATCCTACGAGCAGTACTTC. As protein: CASSDRASGSYEQYF.

The DNA for the CDR3 is TGTGCCAGCAGTTCCGCGGGGAGACGGTCCTACGAGCAGTACTTC. Translated, it gives CASSSAGRRSYEQYF. The chain combines TRBV7-9 with TRBJ2-7; TRBD2 is a possible D gene (6 bases). The CDR3 has 15 residues. The V gene lost 6 bases and the J gene lost 1 base, with 16 bases spanning the gap. Germline V gene data show CDR1 as SEHNR and CDR2 as FQNEAQ (reference sequence).

This clone is a singleton in its sample. The chain couples TRBV27 to TRBJ2-1, with 15 bases that match TRBD2. Germline loops: CDR1 MNHEY, CDR2 SMNVEV (reference sequence). The CDR3 extends over 17 amino acids. V gave up 3 bases and J gave up 8 bases; unmatched junction bases: 8. The CDR3 here is CASSFIRTSGRADEQFF. The CDR3 DNA is TGTGCCAGCAGTTTTATAAGGACTAGCGGGAGGGCCGATGAGCAGTTCTTC.

The V and J genes are TRBV7-3 and TRBJ2-5; the D is unclear. CDR1 is SGHTA, CDR2 FQGTGA, per germline. The CDR3 spans 13 residues. V was shortened by 1 base and J by 3 bases, with 6 bases between the two germline ends. DNA of the CDR3: TGTGCCAGCAGCTTAAGTCCAGAAGAGACCCAGTACTTC. It yields the protein CASSLSPEETQYF.

The rearrangement links TRBV30 to TRBJ1-2; D gene unclear. V lost 4 bases, J lost 6 bases, and 18 bases lay in between. Germline V gene lookup returns CDR1 GTSNPN and CDR2 SVGIG (reference sequence). This CDR3 contains 14 residues. For the CDR3, the DNA is TGTGCCTGGAACGTAGGTTCGGGGATAGATGGCTACACCTTC. Its translation: CAWNVGSGIDGYTF.

This rearrangement joins TRBV7-2 to TRBJ1-5, with TRBD1 as a possible D gene (6 bases). Germline lookup yields CDR1 SGHTA and CDR2 FQGNSA. V dropped 0 bases and J dropped 7 bases, with 10 bases sitting between them. The CDR3 contains 14 residues. Here the CDR3 reads CASSLALGGQPQHF. Written as DNA, the CDR3 is TGTGCCAGCAGCTTAGCGCTTGGGGGCCAGCCCCAGCATTTT.

This clone was counted a single time. This chain links TRBV27 with TRBJ2-1; tentative D call: TRBD1 (5 bases). Germline values: CDR1 MNHEY, CDR2 SMNVEV (reference sequence). V lost 3 bases and J lost 6, with 9 bases in between. The CDR3 covers 13 residues. CDR3 sequence (DNA): TGTGCCAGCAGTTTTTATGACAGCAATGAGCAGTTCTTC. Protein product: CASSFYDSNEQFF.